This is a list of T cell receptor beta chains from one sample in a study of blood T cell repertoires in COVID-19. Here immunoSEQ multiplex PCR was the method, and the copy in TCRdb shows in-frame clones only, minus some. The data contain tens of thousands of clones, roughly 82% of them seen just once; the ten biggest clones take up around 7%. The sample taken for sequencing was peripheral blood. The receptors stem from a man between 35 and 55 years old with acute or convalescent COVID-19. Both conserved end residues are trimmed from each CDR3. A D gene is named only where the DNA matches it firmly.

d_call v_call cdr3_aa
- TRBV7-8 ASSFDRRELF
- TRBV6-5 ASSRTDSGTEAF
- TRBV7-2 ASSLQHREGETQY
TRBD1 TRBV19 ASSNRDRGGEQF
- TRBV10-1 ASSRTRDSPLH
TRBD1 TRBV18 ASSVGQGPTDTQY
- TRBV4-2 ASSQGESNTEAF
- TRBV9 ASSSRGIGSPLH
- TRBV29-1 SVLRGDAKNIQY
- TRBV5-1 ASSLNAEASGNTIY
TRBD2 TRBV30 AWSVHQTGGAYEQY